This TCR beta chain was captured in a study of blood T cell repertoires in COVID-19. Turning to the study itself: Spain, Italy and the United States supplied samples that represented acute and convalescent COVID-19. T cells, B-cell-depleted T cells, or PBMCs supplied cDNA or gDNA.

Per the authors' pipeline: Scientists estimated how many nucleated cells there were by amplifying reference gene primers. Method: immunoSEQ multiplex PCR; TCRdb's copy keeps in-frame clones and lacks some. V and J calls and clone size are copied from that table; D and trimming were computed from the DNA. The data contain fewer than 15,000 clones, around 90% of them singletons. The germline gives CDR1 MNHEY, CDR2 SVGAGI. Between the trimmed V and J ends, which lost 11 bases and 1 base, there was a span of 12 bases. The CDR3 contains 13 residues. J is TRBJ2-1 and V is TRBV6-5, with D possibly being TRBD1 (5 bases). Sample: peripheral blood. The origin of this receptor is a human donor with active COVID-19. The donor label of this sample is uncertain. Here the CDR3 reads CAGTRASYNEQFF. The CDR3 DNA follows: TGTGCCGGAACCAGGGCTTCCTACAATGAGCAGTTCTTC.